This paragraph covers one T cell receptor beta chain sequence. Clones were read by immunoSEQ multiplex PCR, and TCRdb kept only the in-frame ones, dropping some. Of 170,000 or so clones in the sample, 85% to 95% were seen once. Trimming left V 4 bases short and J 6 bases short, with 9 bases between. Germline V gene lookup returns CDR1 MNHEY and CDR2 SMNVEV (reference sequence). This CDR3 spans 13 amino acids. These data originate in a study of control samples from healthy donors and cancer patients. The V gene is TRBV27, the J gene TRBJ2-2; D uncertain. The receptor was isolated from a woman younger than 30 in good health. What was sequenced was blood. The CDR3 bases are TGTGCCAGCAGTTGGAGTGGATCCGGGGAGCTGTTTTTT. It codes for CASSWSGSGELFF.